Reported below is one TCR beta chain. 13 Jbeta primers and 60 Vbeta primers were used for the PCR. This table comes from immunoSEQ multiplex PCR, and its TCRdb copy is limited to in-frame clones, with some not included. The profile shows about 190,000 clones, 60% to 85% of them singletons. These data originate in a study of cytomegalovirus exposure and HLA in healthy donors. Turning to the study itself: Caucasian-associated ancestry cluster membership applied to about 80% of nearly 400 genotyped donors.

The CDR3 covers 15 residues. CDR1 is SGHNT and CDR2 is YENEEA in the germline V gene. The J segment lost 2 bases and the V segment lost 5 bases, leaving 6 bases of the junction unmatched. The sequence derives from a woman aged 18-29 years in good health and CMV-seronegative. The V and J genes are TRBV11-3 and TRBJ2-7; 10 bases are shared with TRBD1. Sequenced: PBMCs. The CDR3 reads CASSPRDRGTYEQYF. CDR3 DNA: TGTGCCAGCAGCCCCCGGGACAGGGGAACCTACGAGCAGTACTTC.